This section outlines one T cell receptor (beta chain) sequence together with its context. The sample is drawn from a study of shared T cell receptors in the human thymus. V lost 5 bases to trimming and J lost 2 bases; unmatched junction nucleotides: 9. The CDR3 runs to 16 residues. Germline CDR1 reads MDHEN; CDR2 reads SYDVKM. The data were produced by immunoSEQ multiplex PCR, yet TCRdb's version contains in-frame clones alone and is incomplete. The data contain approximately 660,000 clones, approximately 87% of them seen just once; the ten biggest clones take up over 0.008%. The data were also submitted as part of a second study, on human thymus T cells. As that study records: Donation came from healthy Finnish infants having corrective surgery for congenital heart defects. The study used thymus tissue resected during corrective heart surgery. Thymic and blood repertoires appeared to carry a bias in their V and J gene usage. The related literature has documented a marked overlap of thymic repertoires among unrelated individuals.

The chain recombines TRBV28 with TRBJ2-7; 10 nucleotides line up with TRBD2. Sequencing input: thymocytes. The TCR originated in a boy under three years old with a congenital heart defect. The DNA for the CDR3 is TGTGCCAGCAGTCTGGGGACTAGCGCCCGCCCCTACGAGCAGTACTTC. Translating it yields CASSLGTSARPYEQYF. Together with reference TRBV28 and TRBJ2-7, the CDR3 gives the full variable domain: DVKVTQSSRYLVKRTGEKVFLECVQDMDHENMFWYRQDPGLGLRLIYFSYDVKMKEKGDIPEGYSVSREKKERFSLILESASTNQTSMYLCASSLGTSARPYEQYFGPGTRLTVT.